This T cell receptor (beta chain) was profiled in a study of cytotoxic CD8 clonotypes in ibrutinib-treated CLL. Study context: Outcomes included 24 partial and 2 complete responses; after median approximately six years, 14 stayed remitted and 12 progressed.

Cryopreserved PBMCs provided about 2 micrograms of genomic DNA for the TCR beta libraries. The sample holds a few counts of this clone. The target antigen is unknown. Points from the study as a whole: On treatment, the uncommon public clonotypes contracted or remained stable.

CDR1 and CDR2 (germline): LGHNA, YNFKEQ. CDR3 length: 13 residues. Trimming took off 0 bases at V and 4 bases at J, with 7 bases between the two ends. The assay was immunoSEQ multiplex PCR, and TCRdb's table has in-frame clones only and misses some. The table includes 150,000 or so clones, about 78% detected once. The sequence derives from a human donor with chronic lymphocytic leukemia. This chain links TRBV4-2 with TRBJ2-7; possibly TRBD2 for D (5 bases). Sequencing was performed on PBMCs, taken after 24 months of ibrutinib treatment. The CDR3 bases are TGTGCCAGCAGCCAAGATGGGAGTTACGAGCAGTACTTC. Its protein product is CASSQDGSYEQYF.